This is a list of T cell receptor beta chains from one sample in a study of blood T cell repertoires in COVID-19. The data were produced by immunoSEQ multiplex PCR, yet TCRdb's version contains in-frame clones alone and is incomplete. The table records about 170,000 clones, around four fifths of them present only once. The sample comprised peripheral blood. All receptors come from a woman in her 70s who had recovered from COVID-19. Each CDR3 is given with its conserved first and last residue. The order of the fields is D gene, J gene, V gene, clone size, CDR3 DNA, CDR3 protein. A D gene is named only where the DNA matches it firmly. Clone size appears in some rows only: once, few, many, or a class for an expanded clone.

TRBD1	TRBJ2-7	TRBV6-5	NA	TGTGCCAGCAGTAGGTGGGGACAGGGCGGCGAGCAGTACTTC	CASSRWGQGGEQYF
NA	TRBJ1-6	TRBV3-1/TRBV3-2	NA	TGTGCCAGCAGCCAAGAGCCGGCAGGGTGGGGTTCACCCCTCCACTTT	CASSQEPAGWGSPLHF
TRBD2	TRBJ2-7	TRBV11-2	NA	TGTGCCAGCAGCTTAGGGACTAGCAGCTACGAGCAGTACTTC	CASSLGTSSYEQYF
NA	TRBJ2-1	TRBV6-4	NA	TGTGCCAGCAGTGACTCTTCGCGGGCCCGCTACAATGAGCAGTTCTTC	CASSDSSRARYNEQFF
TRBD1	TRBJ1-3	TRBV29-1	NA	TGCAGCGTTGAAGGGAGGGGGCCCGGCACCATATATTTT	CSVEGRGPGTIYF
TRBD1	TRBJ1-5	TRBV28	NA	TGTGCCAGCAGCTACCGGGACAGGGGGTGGGAGAGCAATCAGCCCCAGCATTTT	CASSYRDRGWESNQPQHF
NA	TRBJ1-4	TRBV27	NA	TGTGCCAGCAGTCCCCGGGGGGCAACTAATGAAAAACTGTTTTTT	CASSPRGATNEKLFF
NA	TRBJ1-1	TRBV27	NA	TGTGCCAGCAGTTTATTGGGCAGGGGGAACACTGAAGCTTTCTTT	CASSLLGRGNTEAFF
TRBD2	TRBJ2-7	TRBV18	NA	TGTGCCAGCTTTAGCGGGAGCTCCTACGAGCAGTACTTC	CASFSGSSYEQYF
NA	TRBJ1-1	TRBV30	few	TGTGCCTGGAGGCCGGGGTCGGGCACTGAAGCTTTCTTT	CAWRPGSGTEAFF
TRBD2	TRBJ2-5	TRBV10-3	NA	TGTGCCATCAGTGAGGAGGCTAGCGGGGGGGAGACCCAGTACTTC	CAISEEASGGETQYF
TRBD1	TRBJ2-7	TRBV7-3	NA	TGTGCCAGCAGCCAGGGACAGGCCTACTCCTACGAGCAGTACTTC	CASSQGQAYSYEQYF
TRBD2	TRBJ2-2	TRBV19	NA	TGTGCCAGTAGTAAGGTGACGGGGGGAACCGGGGAGCTGTTTTTT	CASSKVTGGTGELFF
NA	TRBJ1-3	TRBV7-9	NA	TGTGCCAGCAGCGCGAGGGTGGTCCGGGACACCATATATTTT	CASSARVVRDTIYF
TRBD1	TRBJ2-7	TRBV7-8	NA	TGTGCCAGCAGCCCGGGCGTCGGGACAGGGGGCGTCGAGCAGTACTTC	CASSPGVGTGGVEQYF
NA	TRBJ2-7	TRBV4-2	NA	TGTGCCAGCAGCCAAGCGGCGGGGTACGGGGCCCTCTACGAGCAGTACTTC	CASSQAAGYGALYEQYF
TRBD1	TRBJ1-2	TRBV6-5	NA	TGTGCCAGCAGCCAGACAGGGGATGGCTACACCTTC	CASSQTGDGYTF
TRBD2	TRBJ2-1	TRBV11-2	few	TGTGCCAGCAGCCCCCCTAGCGGGAGTGGCTCCTACAATGAGCAGTTCTTC	CASSPPSGSGSYNEQFF
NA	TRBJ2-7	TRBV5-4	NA	TGTGCCAGCAGCTTGGGCGATACTGCTGTGCAGTACTTC	CASSLGDTAVQYF
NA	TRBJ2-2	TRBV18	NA	TGTGCCAGCTCACCACCTCTGGTGCAGGGGAACACCGGGGAGCTGTTTTTT	CASSPPLVQGNTGELFF
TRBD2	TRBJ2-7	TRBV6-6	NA	TGTGCCAGCACTAGCGGACTAAACTACGAGCAGTACTTC	CASTSGLNYEQYF
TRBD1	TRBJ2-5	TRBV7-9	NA	TGTGCCAGCAGCTTGGGACAGGGGCTAGAGACCCAGTACTTC	CASSLGQGLETQYF